This T cell receptor beta chain stems from a study of siplizumab effects on memory and regulatory T cells. Worth noting for this clone: The antigen is not known.

Libraries were prepared by immunoSEQ multiplex PCR; TCRdb keeps only in-frame clonotypes and omits some of them. This sample carries 100,000 or so clones, 75% to 95% of them seen once, and the ten largest clones take around 2.6%. The CDR3 covers 16 residues. Looked up from germline, CDR1 is MGHRA and CDR2 is YSYEKL. V lost 0 bases, J lost 7 bases, and 11 bases stayed unmatched. Notes on the study in general: In the presence of siplizumab, alloreactive sequences traceable to unstimulated CD4+ memory cells were significantly reduced.

Source material: CD4+ T cells sorted from blood. The source is a human donor in good health. Some clones in this sample may be carry-over from other donors' samples. The chain joins TRBV4-1 to TRBJ1-1; 7 bases are a match to TRBD1. The CDR3 here is CASSQEPRGAGFEAFF. Here the CDR3 DNA reads TGCGCCAGCAGCCAAGAACCCAGGGGGGCAGGTTTTGAAGCTTTCTTT.